This is a list of T cell receptor beta chains from one sample in a study of shared clonotypes between healthy human individuals. The protocol was immunoSEQ multiplex PCR, while the TCRdb copy is restricted to in-frame clones and leaves out a portion. The repertoire has 2 million to 2.5 million clones, just under 95% of them found once; the top ten carry 0.85% to 1.3%. Material: naive CD8+ T cells sorted from blood. These receptors were collected from a man between 18 and 35 years old in good health. The CDR3 runs from the conserved cysteine through the conserved F or W. D genes are given only for firm matches. Clone size is shown for a subset of rows, as once, few, many or a class of expanded clone.

d_gene,abundance,j_gene,v_gene,CDR3aa,CDR3nt
-,once,TRBJ2-7,TRBV18,CASSPPGEPYEQYF,TGTGCCAGCTCACCGCCAGGGGAACCATACGAGCAGTACTTC
-,-,TRBJ2-7,TRBV28,CASSTPIIDTGALPYEQYF,TGTGCCAGCAGCACGCCCATTATCGATACAGGAGCGTTACCCTACGAGCAGTACTTC
TRBD2,once,TRBJ2-1,TRBV9,CASSVASGYNEQFF,TGTGCCAGCAGCGTAGCTAGCGGATACAATGAGCAGTTCTTC
-,-,TRBJ1-2,TRBV15,CATRDSAGGYTF,TGTGCCACTCGAGACAGCGCTGGGGGCTACACCTTC
TRBD1,-,TRBJ1-6,TRBV27,CASSMTPGQETSSYNSPLHF,TGTGCCAGCAGTATGACGCCGGGACAGGAGACCAGCTCCTATAATTCACCCCTCCACTTT
-,-,TRBJ1-3,TRBV7-3,CASSFNCSGNTIYF,TGTGCCAGCAGCTTTAACTGCTCTGGAAACACCATATATTTT
-,-,TRBJ2-1,TRBV4-1,CASSPSLHEQFF,TGCGCCAGCAGCCCCTCGTTGCATGAGCAGTTCTTC
TRBD2,-,TRBJ2-5,TRBV4-1,CASSQAGTSWQTQYF,TGCGCCAGCAGCCAAGCTGGGACTAGCTGGCAGACCCAGTACTTC
-,-,TRBJ2-7,TRBV2,CASSDTGYEQYF,TGTGCCAGCAGTGATACAGGCTACGAGCAGTACTTC
-,-,TRBJ1-1,TRBV10-3,CAISAGGGRTEAFF,TGTGCCATCAGTGCAGGCGGGGGACGGACTGAAGCTTTCTTT
TRBD1,-,TRBJ1-1,TRBV6-1,CASGTGEAFF,TGTGCCAGCGGGACAGGTGAAGCTTTCTTT
-,-,TRBJ1-1,TRBV10-1,CATRRDWNTEAFF,TGCGCCACCCGAAGGGATTGGAACACTGAAGCTTTCTTT
-,-,TRBJ2-7,TRBV9,CASSVTEGQLEQYF,TGTGCCAGCAGCGTGACGGAGGGACAACTCGAGCAGTACTTC
TRBD2,-,TRBJ2-3,TRBV27,CASSFAGGRPDTQYF,TGTGCCAGCAGTTTTGCGGGGGGGCGGCCAGATACGCAGTATTTT
-,-,TRBJ1-6,TRBV11-2,CASSLSILVNSPLHF,TGTGCCAGCAGCTTATCGATCCTAGTTAATTCACCCCTCCACTTT
-,few,TRBJ1-1,TRBV7-9,CASSEQRNTEAFF,TGTGCCAGCAGCGAGCAGAGGAACACTGAAGCTTTCTTT
-,once,TRBJ2-3,TRBV28,CASIGQTGVTDTQYF,TGTGCCAGCATAGGGCAGACAGGAGTTACAGATACGCAGTATTTT
TRBD1,-,TRBJ2-2,TRBV29-1,CSVETRDRVAGELFF,TGCAGCGTTGAGACCCGGGACAGGGTTGCCGGGGAGCTGTTTTTT
-,-,TRBJ2-1,TRBV7-6,CASSLDVYPGEVANEQFF,TGTGCCAGCAGCTTAGACGTTTATCCTGGGGAGGTGGCTAATGAGCAGTTCTTC
-,once,TRBJ2-7,TRBV28,CASSFGTDGNYEQYF,TGTGCCAGCAGTTTTGGGACTGACGGAAACTACGAGCAGTACTTC
-,-,TRBJ2-3,TRBV5-4,CASSTGLSSTDTQYF,TGTGCCAGCAGCACCGGACTTTCTAGCACAGATACGCAGTATTTT
TRBD1,-,TRBJ2-2,TRBV28,CASTDYGTANTGELFF,TGTGCCAGCACCGACTATGGGACAGCGAACACCGGGGAGCTGTTTTTT
TRBD2,-,TRBJ2-1,TRBV7-9,CASSLVPSGRLDEQFF,TGTGCCAGCAGCTTAGTACCCAGCGGGAGGCTAGACGAGCAGTTCTTC
-,-,TRBJ2-7,TRBV2,CASSDWYEQYF,TGTGCCAGCAGTGACTGGTATGAGCAGTACTTC
-,-,TRBJ2-1,TRBV19,CASRGYRDSTGDEQFF,TGTGCCAGCCGAGGGTACAGGGACTCCACAGGTGATGAGCAGTTCTTC
-,-,TRBJ1-4,TRBV4-3,CASSQEPGVVEKLFF,TGCGCCAGCAGCCAAGAACCAGGGGTGGTCGAAAAACTGTTTTTT
TRBD2,-,TRBJ2-1,TRBV9,CASSVLAASYNEQFF,TGTGCCAGCAGCGTCCTAGCGGCCTCCTACAATGAGCAGTTCTTC
TRBD2,-,TRBJ2-7,TRBV5-1,CASSGSGTSGPYEQYF,TGCGCCAGCAGCGGCTCCGGGACTAGCGGTCCATACGAGCAGTACTTC
-,-,TRBJ1-1,TRBV5-1,CASSLAGSYSMNTEAFF,TGCGCCAGCAGCTTGGCGGGGTCTTACTCCATGAACACTGAAGCTTTCTTT
TRBD1,-,TRBJ1-1,TRBV6-6,CASSSGDRGFFF,TGTGCCAGCAGTTCCGGGGACAGGGGTTTTTTCTTT
-,once,TRBJ2-2,TRBV5-6,CASSLGSWNTGELFF,TGTGCCAGCAGCTTGGGTAGTTGGAACACCGGGGAGCTGTTTTTT
-,-,TRBJ2-3,TRBV7-9,CASSLDVDDTQYF,TGTGCCAGCAGCTTAGACGTGGACGATACGCAGTATTTT
-,-,TRBJ2-3,TRBV7-9,CASSLEVPGLTDTQYF,TGTGCCAGCAGCTTAGAGGTACCAGGTCTGACAGATACGCAGTATTTT
TRBD2,-,TRBJ2-1,TRBV7-9,CASSLVTSGAYNEQFF,TGTGCCAGCAGCTTAGTGACTAGCGGGGCGTACAATGAGCAGTTCTTC
-,-,TRBJ2-3,TRBV6-6,CASSYMLTDTQYF,TGTGCCAGCAGTTACATGCTAACAGATACGCAGTATTTT
TRBD2,-,TRBJ2-1,TRBV4-1,CASSQDRLAGKLGSYNEQFF,TGCGCCAGCAGCCAAGATCGTCTAGCGGGAAAACTCGGGTCCTACAATGAGCAGTTCTTC
-,-,TRBJ1-1,TRBV4-1,CASSHGQTEAFF,TGCGCCAGCAGCCACGGACAAACTGAAGCTTTCTTT
-,-,TRBJ2-4,TRBV7-9,CASSLQGTPGQYF,TGTGCCAGCAGCTTGCAGGGGACGCCTGGTCAGTACTTC
-,-,TRBJ1-4,TRBV6-6,CASSYRPIEKLFF,TGTGCCAGCAGTTACAGGCCAATTGAAAAACTGTTTTTT
-,few,TRBJ1-5,TRBV12-5,CASGQQGMGNQPQHF,TGTGCTAGTGGCCAACAGGGTATGGGCAATCAGCCCCAGCATTTT
-,-,TRBJ2-7,TRBV19,CASSIDFNRRNYEQYF,TGTGCCAGTAGTATAGATTTTAACAGGCGGAACTACGAGCAGTACTTC
-,-,TRBJ2-7,TRBV30,CAWSWTVNSYEQYF,TGTGCCTGGAGTTGGACGGTTAACTCCTACGAGCAGTACTTC
-,-,TRBJ2-7,TRBV13,CASSTRGPPKMSEQYF,TGTGCCAGCAGCACAAGGGGACCCCCAAAAATGAGCGAGCAGTACTTC
-,-,TRBJ1-1,TRBV19,CASSPRGNTEAFF,TGTGCCAGTAGTCCTCGAGGGAACACTGAAGCTTTCTTT
TRBD2,-,TRBJ2-1,TRBV11-2,CASSPRAGVNWNEQFF,TGTGCCAGCAGCCCGCGGGCGGGAGTAAATTGGAATGAGCAGTTCTTC
-,-,TRBJ2-1,TRBV27,CASNFGMGASEQFF,TGTGCCAGCAACTTCGGGATGGGGGCCAGTGAGCAGTTCTTC
-,-,TRBJ2-5,TRBV2,CASDTTSHETQYF,TGTGCCAGCGATACGACTAGTCACGAGACCCAGTACTTC
-,-,TRBJ1-1,TRBV11-2,CASSPLRSNTEAFF,TGTGCCAGCAGCCCTCTTCGGTCCAACACTGAAGCTTTCTTT